The entry that follows covers one T cell receptor (beta chain) sequence. This receptor's antigen is unknown. Base quality data are lacking; no much larger clone is found one base away. Reading from cysteine to phenylalanine, the CDR3 counts 15 amino acids. The sequence is cut down to CDR3 DNA, 45 bases in frame from base 1. From a lookup of the germline V gene, CDR1 and CDR2 are SGHAT and FQNNGV. V and J are truncated by 4 bases and 5 bases respectively, leaving an intervening sequence of 15 bases. The data were taken from a study of Graves' ophthalmopathy and Graves' hyperthyroidism (dated by TCRdb to between 2018 and 2020). Background on the whole study: Peripheral blood was collected at initial diagnosis, prior to any treatment. In about six hyperthyroidism patients, the T-cell repertoires found in thyroid tissue were compared with those found in blood. In total, 135 blood samples were TCR-sequenced: 43 ophthalmopathy, around 75 hyperthyroidism and about 17 hyperthyroidism-to-ophthalmopathy patients. Following sampling, methimazole starting at 30 mg daily was administered to hyperthyroidism patients, and high-dose intravenous methylprednisolone was administered to ophthalmopathy patients. The independent validation cohort included 18 to 20 hyperthyroidism patients plus 17 patients who later progressed from hyperthyroidism to ophthalmopathy. To explore V-J signatures that distinguish ophthalmopathy from hyperthyroidism, a discovery set of 95 to 100 patients was enrolled, made up of over 40 with ophthalmopathy and under 65 with stable hyperthyroidism. TCR beta repertoire signatures were used to distinguish Graves' ophthalmopathy from Graves' hyperthyroidism and to predict progression to ophthalmopathy. Results and caveats for the whole study, not just this receptor: Most expanded thyroid clonotypes with a frequency above 0.001 also appeared in blood, which suggests that blood repertoires may reflect the immune response in the thyroid. In cross-validation, the 13-signature model distinguished ophthalmopathy from stable hyperthyroidism with around 90% sensitivity and 81.08% specificity, while in the test set the corresponding values were roughly 80% and 75%. Sample size was not predetermined statistically, and investigators were not blinded to group allocation. In validation, the model predicted ophthalmopathy progression with 70.59% sensitivity and roughly 72% specificity; roughly 12 predicted patients were CT-confirmed with GO in a median of 6.5 months.

Patients with ophthalmopathy had moderately to severely active disease, with a Clinical Activity Score of 3 or more, a NOSPECS grade of 4 or more, and a disease duration of less than 3 months. Anyone with other autoimmune diseases, uncontrolled infections, pregnancy or lactation was excluded from the study. Diagnosis was based on clinical symptoms, serum thyroxine, TRAb, thyroid ultrasound and orbital computed tomography. Ficoll-Paque density gradient centrifugation was used to isolate PBMCs from around 10 ml of fresh peripheral blood. Total RNA was extracted with Trizol reagent and quality-checked on an Agilent 2100 Bioanalyzer. For repertoire sequencing, the TCR beta CDR3 regions were amplified from RNA transcripts. A first-round RT-PCR used HTBI primers with the Qiagen OneStep RT-PCR kit, followed by a second-round multiplex PCR, size selection and purification. The libraries underwent paired-end sequencing with 100 bp reads on an Illumina HiSeq2000. Under the source paper's analysis protocol: SOAPnuke was used for read processing, and reads with adapters, uncalled bases, a mean Phred below 15, or no exact constant-primer or identifier match were discarded. High-quality paired reads were merged with COPE v1.2.5. Each unique nucleotide sequence was defined as a clonotype, and clonotypes were aligned to IMGT TRB V, D and J references with MiTCR v1.1. The analysis was limited to V-J combinations with a frequency above 0.0001, which together covered approximately 99% of repertoires. For each V-J combination, a TCR clonal expansion and chaos score was defined as the ratio of F50 clonal expansion to chaos observed in the TCRdist matrix. Welch's t-statistics and random forest were used to reduce features to approximately 13 V-J combinations, which were fed into a naive Bayes classifier. The similarity between thyroid and blood repertoires was quantified using the Morisita-Horn index. TCRdb took the public reads, trimmed them with fastp at Q25, ran MiXCR for clone calling and kept in-frame beta chains. When rows share a CDR3 protein, they turn into one entry using the most common DNA and genes. The V and J calls here are based on TCRdb, not the publication. The table for this sample lists about 240,000 distinct CDR3 sequences; around 50% of them were counted only once. Over 40% of the sample belongs to the ten largest clones.

Sequencing input: peripheral blood. The V and J genes are TRBV11-2 and TRBJ1-5; possibly the D gene is TRBD1, per 5 matching bases. The origin of this receptor is an adult man with Graves' ophthalmopathy. The CDR3 protein: CASSSLEGKHQPQHF. The nucleotides read TGTGCCAGCAGCTCCCTGGAGGGGAAGCATCAGCCCCAGCATTTT. Reference TRBV11-2 and TRBJ1-5 proteins supply the regions before and after the CDR3; the full variable domain is: EAGVAQSPRYKIIEKRQSVAFWCNPISGHATLYWYQQILGQGPKLLIQFQNNGVVDDSQLPKDRFSAERLKGVDSTLKIQPAKLEDSAVYLCASSSLEGKHQPQHFGDGTRLSIL.